Shown below are 9 T cell receptor beta chains from a single sample sequenced in a study of T cell repertoires in cytomegalovirus infection. One entry per CDR3 protein results from TCRdb running MiXCR on the reads. The table lists over 200,000 distinct CDR3 sequences, approximately 15% of them singletons. Sequenced input: PBMCs. Receptors originate from a human donor in good health (CMV status not recorded). Some clones in this sample may be carry-over from other donors' samples.

This clonotype was seen only a few times. The J gene is TRBJ2-3, the V gene TRBV7-2; 9 bases map to TRBD1. Trimming at V came to 5 bases and at J to 2 bases, leaving 8 bases not matched to a gene. CDR1 and CDR2 from the germline V gene are SGHTA and FQGNSA. The CDR3 runs to 16 residues. CDR3 loop: CASSLVGQGATDTQYF. In nucleotides, the CDR3 is TGTGCCAGCAGCCTCGTGGGACAGGGAGCCACAGATACGCAGTATTTT. Using reference TRBV7-2 and TRBJ2-3 for the parts outside the CDR3, the full variable domain is GAGVSQSPSNKVTEKGKDVELRCDPISGHTALYWYRQSLGQGLEFLIYFQGNSAPDKSGLPSDRFSAERTGGSVSTLTIQRTQQEDSAVYLCASSLVGQGATDTQYFGPGTRLTVL.

J is TRBJ2-1 and V is TRBV5-8; possibly TRBD1 for D (5 bases). In germline, CDR1 is SGHTS, CDR2 YDEGEE. This CDR3 is built from 14 residues. Trimming took off 0 bases at V and 2 bases at J, with 6 bases between the two ends. CDR3 in DNA: TGTGCCAGCAGCTTGGGACAGCCCTACAATGAGCAGTTCTTC. Residues: CASSLGQPYNEQFF.

This clonotype came up a few times. V is TRBV20-1 and J is TRBJ2-2; TRBD2 is a possible D gene (5 bases). This CDR3 is 13 amino acids long. CDR1 and CDR2 (germline): DFQATT, SNEGSKA (reference sequence). Trimming left V 3 bases short and J 2 bases short, with 7 bases between. Here the CDR3 reads CSASGVNTGELFF. The CDR3 nucleotides read TGCAGTGCTAGCGGGGTTAACACCGGGGAGCTGTTTTTT.

The table lists this clonotype with many counts. The genes are TRBV28 and TRBJ1-5; 7 bases line up with TRBD1. Germline lookup yields CDR1 MDHEN and CDR2 SYDVKM. The V segment lost 6 bases and the J segment 4 bases; nucleotides outside the gene matches: 3. This CDR3 region has 13 residues. The CDR3 spells CASRGTANQPQHF. In nucleotides, the CDR3 is TGTGCCAGCAGAGGGACAGCAAATCAGCCCCAGCATTTT. Full variable domain (remainder filled in from reference TRBV28 and TRBJ1-5): DVKVTQSSRYLVKRTGEKVFLECVQDMDHENMFWYRQDPGLGLRLIYFSYDVKMKEKGDIPEGYSVSREKKERFSLILESASTNQTSMYLCASRGTANQPQHFGDGTRLSIL.

This clonotype was recorded at least ten times. This rearrangement joins TRBV6-4 to TRBJ2-3; D might be TRBD2 (6 bases). Germline CDR1 and CDR2: MRHNA and SNTAGT. The germline V and J ends were trimmed by 4 bases and 3 bases, with 14 bases remaining between them. This CDR3 region has 15 residues. The CDR3 bases are TGTGCCAGCAGTGCCTCGGGGGATGGTACAGATACGCAGTATTTT. It codes for CASSASGDGTDTQYF.

The CDR3 DNA sequence: TGTGCCATCCAGGGGGGGGTCGACACCTACGAGCAGTACTTC. Amino acid sequence: CAIQGGVDTYEQYF. The chain carries TRBV10-3 and TRBJ2-7; TRBD1 or TRBD2 may be the D gene (7 bases each). V dropped 8 bases and J dropped 2 bases, with 16 bases sitting between them. Germline CDR1 ENHRY, CDR2 SYGVKD. The CDR3 runs 14 residues.

This clonotype was seen repeatedly, ten times or more. The chain is built from TRBV7-9 and TRBJ2-3, with TRBD1 identical over 8 bases. The germline V gene encodes CDR1 SEHNR and CDR2 FQNEAQ (reference sequence). J gave up 10 bases and V 5 bases, and 11 bases lay outside the gene matches. The CDR3 has 14 amino acids. The CDR3: CASSPGTGREAQYF. In DNA form, the CDR3 reads TGTGCCAGCAGCCCCGGGACAGGTCGAGAGGCGCAGTATTTT. The full variable domain, completed using reference TRBV7-9 and TRBJ2-3, is DTGVSQNPRHKITKRGQNVTFRCDPISEHNRLYWYRQTLGQGPEFLTYFQNEAQLEKSRLLSDRFSAERPKGSFSTLEIQRTEQGDSAMYLCASSPGTGREAQYFGPGTRLTVL.

This clonotype was seen at least ten times. The chain links TRBV7-2 to TRBJ1-1; D remains unclear. The germline V gene has CDR1 SGHTA and CDR2 FQGNSA. Trimming pared 6 bases from V and 1 base from J, leaving 9 bases between. The CDR3 covers 13 residues. The CDR3 nucleotides are TGTGCCAGCAGTTTACGGTCGAACACTGAAGCTTTCTTT. Amino acids: CASSLRSNTEAFF.

This clonotype appeared a single time. The chain links TRBV11-2 to TRBJ2-6, with D tentatively TRBD1 (5 bases). Per germline, CDR1 SGHAT and CDR2 FQNNGV. This CDR3 has 14 amino acids. V dropped 4 bases and J dropped 8 bases, with 12 bases sitting between them. CDR3 in DNA: TGTGCCAGCAGCTCGCCCCCAGGGCCCAACGTCCTGACTTTC. This gives the protein CASSSPPGPNVLTF.